The 22 T cell receptor beta chains reported below all come from one sample, sequenced in a study of PD-1 blockade in classical Hodgkin lymphoma. Clones were sequenced by immunoSEQ multiplex PCR, and TCRdb holds only the in-frame ones, with some missing. The sample includes some 21,000 clones, over 65% of them seen just once. Relapse after autologous stem cell transplantation occurred in every patient, and brentuximab vedotin exposure varied. Here the sequenced sample was peripheral blood mononuclear cells (PBMCs), taken at baseline. These receptor sequences come from a human donor with classical Hodgkin lymphoma.

This clone was detected a few times. The chain carries TRBV29-1 and TRBJ2-5, with 10 bases that match TRBD2. The CDR3 has 17 residues. Germline CDR1 and CDR2: SQVTM and ANQGSEA. V shed 2 bases and J 7 bases; nucleotides not matched to a gene: 16. CDR3 loop: CSVENGTSAGGVGTQYF. The CDR3 DNA follows: TGCAGCGTTGAAAACGGGACTAGCGCCGGCGGGGTTGGGACCCAGTACTTC.

This chain uses TRBV5-4 with TRBJ1-1, with unresolved D. This CDR3 is built from 13 residues. Trimming stripped 3 bases from V and 7 bases from J, with 13 bases between. Looked up from germline, CDR1 is SGHNT and CDR2 is YYREEE (reference sequence). CDR3 residues: CASSSPTMNEAFF. CDR3 in DNA: TGTGCCAGCAGCTCCCCGACAATGAATGAAGCTTTCTTT.

V and J are TRBV6-6 and TRBJ2-7, with D perhaps TRBD2 (5 bases). Per the germline V gene, CDR1 is MNHNY and CDR2 is SVGAGI (reference sequence). There are 14 residues in the CDR3. V was clipped by 1 base and J by 4 bases, with 11 bases between them. The CDR3 is CASSYLTRRYEQYF. For the CDR3, the DNA is TGTGCCAGCAGTTACTTGACCAGGAGGTACGAGCAGTACTTC.

The rearrangement uses TRBV11-3 and TRBJ2-5; possibly TRBD2 for D (6 bases). This CDR3 is built from 14 residues. Looked up from germline, CDR1 is SGHNT and CDR2 is YENEEA. Between the trimmed V and J ends, which lost 5 bases and 7 bases, there was a span of 17 bases. This chain's CDR3 is CASSKGEVFSTQYF. In DNA, the CDR3 is TGTGCCAGCAGCAAAGGGGAGGTCTTCTCGACCCAGTACTTC.

The rearrangement uses TRBV5-1 and TRBJ1-5; 8 bases line up with TRBD1. V lost 4 bases to trimming and J lost 7 bases; unmatched junction nucleotides: 10. Germline CDR1 is SGHRS and CDR2 is YFSETQ. The CDR3 loop spans 15 amino acids. The CDR3 region has the DNA TGCGCCAGCAGCCCGTCGACAGGGGTGAGGCAGCCCCAGCATTTT. Encoded protein: CASSPSTGVRQPQHF.

The V call is TRBV28, the J call TRBJ1-5; D gene ambiguous. The CDR3 spans 13 residues. CDR1 MDHEN and CDR2 SYDVKM come from the germline V gene. Trimming pared 3 bases from V and 7 bases from J, leaving 10 bases between. DNA for the CDR3: TGTGCCAGCAGTTTTACGGTTCGGCAGCCCCAGCATTTT. As protein: CASSFTVRQPQHF. The full variable domain, with the rest looked up from reference TRBV28 and TRBJ1-5, is DVKVTQSSRYLVKRTGEKVFLECVQDMDHENMFWYRQDPGLGLRLIYFSYDVKMKEKGDIPEGYSVSREKKERFSLILESASTNQTSMYLCASSFTVRQPQHFGDGTRLSIL.

By its share, this clone is medium-sized (0.01 to 0.1%). V gene TRBV5-1 combines with J gene TRBJ1-1; the match to TRBD1 covers 9 bases. The V gene end was trimmed by 4 bases and the J gene end by 11 bases; junction bases not matched to a gene: 12. The CDR3 runs 14 residues. CDR1 and CDR2 from the germline V gene are SGHRS and YFSETQ. In nucleotides, the CDR3 is TGCGCCAGCAGCCGAAACGACAGGGGGATTGGGGCTTTCTTT. It codes for CASSRNDRGIGAFF.

The gene calls are TRBV27 and TRBJ2-7, with D hard to call. The length of the CDR3 is 13 residues. V was trimmed by 4 bases and J by 0 bases, leaving 7 bases between them. Germline values: CDR1 MNHEY, CDR2 SMNVEV (reference sequence). The CDR3 spells CASSWAVSYEQYF. CDR3 sequence (DNA): TGTGCCAGCAGTTGGGCAGTCTCCTACGAGCAGTACTTC.

The chain carries TRBV7-2 and TRBJ1-5; TRBD1 aligns across 11 bases. Germline lookup yields CDR1 SGHTA and CDR2 FQGNSA. V trimming: 4 bases; J trimming: 5 bases; junction bases outside the gene matches: 4. The CDR3 consists of 15 residues. For the CDR3, the DNA is TGTGCCAGCAGCTACGGACAGGGGGCTTATCAGCCCCAGCATTTT. Protein: CASSYGQGAYQPQHF. Combining the CDR3 with reference TRBV7-2 and TRBJ1-5 gives the whole variable domain GAGVSQSPSNKVTEKGKDVELRCDPISGHTALYWYRQSLGQGLEFLIYFQGNSAPDKSGLPSDRFSAERTGGSVSTLTIQRTQQEDSAVYLCASSYGQGAYQPQHFGDGTRLSIL.

The genes are TRBV15 and TRBJ2-2; 7 bases are a match to TRBD1. Germline V gene data show CDR1 as LNHNV and CDR2 as YYDKDF (reference sequence). The CDR3 covers 16 residues. The V and J ends lost 0 bases and 6 bases, in that order; junction bases with no gene match: 7. CDR3 region: CATSRDHRGSAGELFF. DNA of the CDR3: TGTGCCACCAGCAGAGATCACAGGGGAAGCGCCGGGGAGCTGTTTTTT.

This clone was counted a few times. The CDR3 DNA reads as TGTGCCAGCAGCTTACGGACAGGGGGTAATGTTTTGGAGACCCAGTACTTC. This gives the protein CASSLRTGGNVLETQYF. This chain uses TRBV7-2 with TRBJ2-5, with TRBD1 matching over 10 bases. J gave up 5 bases and V 2 bases, and 11 bases lay outside the gene matches. CDR1 is SGHTA and CDR2 is FQGNSA in the germline V gene. CDR3 length: 17 amino acids.

The rearrangement uses TRBV2 and TRBJ1-2, with D uncertain. CDR3 size: 11 residues. Germline CDR1 and CDR2: SNHLY and FYNNEI. Trimming removed 3 bases from V and 7 bases from J, with 6 bases in between. The CDR3 bases are TGTGCCAGCAGTGACCAGACTGGCTACACCTTC. Translated: CASSDQTGYTF.

This clone was seen a handful of times. V and J are TRBV6-4 and TRBJ2-1; D unclear. Germline CDR1 is MRHNA and CDR2 is SNTAGT. The CDR3 extends over 13 amino acids. V lost 0 bases and J 3 bases, leaving 3 bases between the germline ends. CDR3 loop: CASSDSDYNEQFF. For the CDR3, the DNA is TGTGCCAGCAGTGACTCGGACTACAATGAGCAGTTCTTC.

The V and J genes are TRBV5-8 and TRBJ1-4; 12 bases line up with TRBD1. After removal of 4 bases from V and 0 bases from J, the junction contained 4 bases not matched to a gene. Per germline, CDR1 SGHTS and CDR2 YDEGEE. The CDR3 is 17 residues long. The CDR3 DNA follows: TGTGCCAGCAGCCCTGGGACAGGGGGCGCAACTAATGAAAAACTGTTTTTT. This sequence encodes CASSPGTGGATNEKLFF. Looking up the rest from reference TRBV5-8 and TRBJ1-4 gives the full variable domain: EAGVTQSPTHLIKTRGQQATLRCSPISGHTSVYWYQQALGLGLQFLLWYDEGEERNRGNFPPRFSGRQFPNYSSELNVNALELEDSALYLCASSPGTGGATNEKLFFGSGTQLSVL.

This clone came up many times. The gene calls are TRBV2 and TRBJ1-4, with TRBD1 matching over 8 bases. Germline trimming cut 11 bases from V and 7 bases from J; bases unmatched to any gene: 9. In germline, CDR1 is SNHLY, CDR2 FYNNEI. The length of the CDR3 is 13 residues. Here the CDR3 DNA reads TGTGCCTACAGGGGGGGCGTAACTGAAAAACTGTTTTTT. It is translated as CAYRGGVTEKLFF.

This chain joins TRBV10-1 and TRBJ2-5; TRBD2 agrees at 7 bases. Germline CDR1 is WNHNN and CDR2 is SYGVQD (reference sequence). Germline trimming cut 3 bases from V and 1 base from J; bases unmatched to any gene: 5. The CDR3 contains 15 residues. CDR3 bases: TGCGCCAGCAGTGACTCGGGGGGTCCCCAAGAGACCCAGTACTTC. Translating gives CASSDSGGPQETQYF.

The chain carries TRBV6-4 and TRBJ2-2, with no clear D. With 2 bases removed from V and 2 bases from J, the gap between germline ends came to 6 bases. Germline values: CDR1 MRHNA, CDR2 SNTAGT. The CDR3 is made up of 14 amino acids. CDR3 sequence (DNA): TGTGCCAGCAGTGACGAGCGTAACACCGGGGAGCTGTTTTTT. Its translation is CASSDERNTGELFF.

This clone was counted between two and nine times. The chain combines TRBV19 with TRBJ1-1, with D possibly being TRBD1 (6 bases). The germline V gene encodes CDR1 LNHDA and CDR2 SQIVND (reference sequence). The CDR3 has 15 residues. V lost 3 bases and J lost 0, with 11 bases in between. The chain's CDR3 is CASSIYRELNTEAFF. CDR3 DNA sequence: TGTGCCAGTAGTATCTACAGGGAACTGAACACTGAAGCTTTCTTT.

V is TRBV5-6 and J is TRBJ2-5; the D is unclear. V lost 4 bases, J lost 1 base, and 11 bases lay in between. The germline CDR1 and CDR2 sequences are SGHDT and YYEEEE. The CDR3 consists of 14 residues. CDR3 bases: TGTGCCAGCAGCAACGGACCTACCCAAGAGACCCAGTACTTC. Residues: CASSNGPTQETQYF.

The chain couples TRBV19 to TRBJ2-6; 11 bases agree with TRBD2. The CDR3 is made up of 16 amino acids. V lost 3 bases to trimming and J lost 3 bases; unmatched junction nucleotides: 1. The V gene's germline CDR1 is LNHDA and CDR2 SQIVND (reference sequence). CDR3 amino acids: CASSITSGGGANVLTF. The CDR3 DNA sequence: TGTGCCAGTAGTATCACTAGCGGGGGTGGGGCCAACGTCCTGACTTTC. Full variable domain (rest looked up from reference TRBV19 and TRBJ2-6): DGGITQSPKYLFRKEGQNVTLSCEQNLNHDAMYWYRQDPGQGLRLIYYSQIVNDFQKGDIAEGYSVSREKKESFPLTVTSAQKNPTAFYLCASSITSGGGANVLTFGAGSRLTVL.

This chain connects TRBV19 to TRBJ2-2; tentative D call: TRBD2 (6 bases). Germline lookup yields CDR1 LNHDA and CDR2 SQIVND (reference sequence). The germline V and J ends were trimmed by 3 bases and 8 bases, with 10 bases remaining between them. The CDR3 sequence is 13 residues long. This CDR3 reads CASSMGGAGELFF. Written as DNA, the CDR3 is TGTGCCAGTAGTATGGGGGGTGCGGGGGAGCTGTTTTTT.

This sequence joins TRBV18 and TRBJ2-2; D remains ambiguous. The CDR3 totals 16 residues. V was shortened by 3 bases and J by 6 bases, with 17 bases between the two germline ends. From germline, CDR1 is KGHSH and CDR2 LQKENI. CDR3 loop: CASSPVVGLGAGELFF. CDR3 sequence (DNA): TGTGCCAGCTCACCCGTCGTCGGTCTTGGGGCCGGGGAGCTGTTTTTT.